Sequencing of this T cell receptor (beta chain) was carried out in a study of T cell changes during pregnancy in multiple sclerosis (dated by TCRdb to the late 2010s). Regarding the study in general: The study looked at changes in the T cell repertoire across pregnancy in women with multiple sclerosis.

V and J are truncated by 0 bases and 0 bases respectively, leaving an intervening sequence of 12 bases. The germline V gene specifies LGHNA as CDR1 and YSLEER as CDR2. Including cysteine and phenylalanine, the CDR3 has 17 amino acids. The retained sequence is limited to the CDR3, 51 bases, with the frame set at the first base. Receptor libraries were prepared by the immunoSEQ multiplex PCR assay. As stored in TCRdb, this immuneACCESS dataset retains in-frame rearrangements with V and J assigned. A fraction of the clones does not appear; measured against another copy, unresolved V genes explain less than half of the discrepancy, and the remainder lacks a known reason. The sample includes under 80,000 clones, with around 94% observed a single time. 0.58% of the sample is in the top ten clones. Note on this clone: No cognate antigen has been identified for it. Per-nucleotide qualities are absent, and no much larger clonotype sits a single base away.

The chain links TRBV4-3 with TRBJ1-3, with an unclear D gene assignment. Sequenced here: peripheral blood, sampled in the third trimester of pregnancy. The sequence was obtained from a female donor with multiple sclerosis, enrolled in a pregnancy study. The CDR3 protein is CASSQDRMRLSGNTIYF. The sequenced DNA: TGCGCCAGCAGCCAAGATAGGATGCGACTCTCTGGAAACACCATATATTTT.